This TCR beta chain is from a study of CD8 T cells in ankylosing spondylitis. In the case of this clonotype: What it binds is unknown.

Quantitative 5'-RACE with molecular barcodes produced the TCR beta libraries. TCRdb processed the 5' RACE reads anew with MiXCR; each CDR3 protein has one entry. The sample records 700,000 or so distinct CDR3 sequences, around a fifth being singletons. Study-wide results and limits: Earlier studies detected some motif variants in reactive arthritis synovial fluid and blood. Clones linked to the disease showed a CD8+ phenotype. They occurred at relatively low frequencies in peripheral blood. Ankylosing spondylitis blood appeared to carry a characteristic TCR beta motif of fewer than 10 highly homologous variants. Disease-associated clones were reportedly significantly overrepresented in matched ankylosing spondylitis synovial fluid.

The sequenced sample consisted of blood, either unsorted or a sorted T cell fraction (not recorded which). This TCR derives from a male donor with ankylosing spondylitis.

The CDR3 DNA is TGTGCCAGCAGCTTAGAGGGGGCCAAGTTCAATGAGCAGTTCTTC. This gives the protein CASSLEGAKFNEQFF. The chain joins TRBV7-2 to TRBJ2-1; TRBD1 aligns across 7 bases. J lost 6 bases, V lost 1 base, and 6 bases had no gene match. The CDR3 contains 15 residues. Germline V CDR1 and CDR2: SGHTA, FQGNSA.